Here is one T cell receptor (beta chain) with its context. Its antigen is unidentified. The sample comes from a study of blood T cells in healthy people across ages. General study findings and limits: No one knew whether donors had CMV, which possibly confounded expanded clonotype changes.

The CDR3 contains 14 residues. V dropped 4 bases and J dropped 10 bases, with 17 bases sitting between them. Germline loops: CDR1 SGHNT, CDR2 YENEEA. It was with a sample-barcoded 5' primer and a J-beta primer mix that a second PCR of about 7 to 12 cycles was run. TCRdb re-analysed the 5' RACE reads in MiXCR, keeping a single row per CDR3 protein. The sample lists about 970,000 distinct CDR3 sequences, about 53% occurring once. Sample: blood. The TCR sequence derives from a woman aged 60-75 years in good health. The V gene is TRBV11-3, the J gene TRBJ2-1; D is possibly TRBD1 (6 bases). CDR3 amino acids: CASSSARGTGEQFF. The CDR3 region has the DNA TGTGCCAGCAGCTCGGCAAGGGGGACCGGGGAGCAGTTCTTC.